One and the same sample provided the 2 T cell receptor beta chains below, sequenced in a study of long-term antiretroviral therapy in people with HIV (dated by TCRdb to between 2020 and 2023). Sequencing of the TRB variable region was done with the immunoSEQ hsTCRB v3.0 assay at survey level resolution. TCRdb stores this immuneACCESS table with in-frame sequences only. Part of the clones is absent; in the studies checked, under half of the shortfall reflects unresolved V genes, and no reason is known for the rest. The sample table records about 24,000 clones; 85% to 95% of these occur just once. In total, the top ten clones hold less than 2.5% of the sample. The sequencing used unsorted PBMCs, collected 4.8 to 5 years after starting antiretroviral therapy. These receptors all stem from a woman in her forties or fifties with HIV.

This chain uses TRBV7-9 with TRBJ2-4, with D unclear. V shed 4 bases and J shed 0 bases, with 10 bases lying between them. Germline values: CDR1 SEHNR, CDR2 FQNEAQ (reference sequence). This CDR3 contains 15 residues. Written as DNA, the CDR3 is TGTGCCAGCAGCTCCACCTATCTAGCCAAAAACATTCAGTACTTC. The encoded protein is CASSSTYLAKNIQYF. Drawing the rest from reference TRBV7-9 and TRBJ2-4, the complete variable domain is DTGVSQNPRHKITKRGQNVTFRCDPISEHNRLYWYRQTLGQGPEFLTYFQNEAQLEKSRLLSDRFSAERPKGSFSTLEIQRTEQGDSAMYLCASSSTYLAKNIQYFGAGTRLSVL.

The chain couples TRBV25-1 to TRBJ2-7; 8 bases line up with TRBD1. Unmatched junction bases numbered 4, after V lost 1 base and J lost 2 bases. The CDR3 extends over 15 amino acids. The germline gives CDR1 MGHDK, CDR2 SYGVNS. The CDR3: CASSESGDRTYEQYF. DNA of the CDR3: TGTGCCAGCAGTGAATCGGGGGACAGGACCTACGAGCAGTACTTC.